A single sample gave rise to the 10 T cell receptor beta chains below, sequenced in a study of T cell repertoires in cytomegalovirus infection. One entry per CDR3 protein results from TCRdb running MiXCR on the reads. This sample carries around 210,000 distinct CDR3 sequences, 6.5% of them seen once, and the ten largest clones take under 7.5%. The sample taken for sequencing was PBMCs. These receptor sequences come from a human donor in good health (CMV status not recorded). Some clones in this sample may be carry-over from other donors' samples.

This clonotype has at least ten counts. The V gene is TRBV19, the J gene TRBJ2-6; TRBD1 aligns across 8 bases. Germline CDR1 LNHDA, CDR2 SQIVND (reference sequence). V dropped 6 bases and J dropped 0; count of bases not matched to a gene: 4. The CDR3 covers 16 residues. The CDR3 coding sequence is TGTGCCAGTAGGCGACAGGGGTCCTCTGGGGCCAACGTCCTGACTTTC. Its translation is CASRRQGSSGANVLTF.

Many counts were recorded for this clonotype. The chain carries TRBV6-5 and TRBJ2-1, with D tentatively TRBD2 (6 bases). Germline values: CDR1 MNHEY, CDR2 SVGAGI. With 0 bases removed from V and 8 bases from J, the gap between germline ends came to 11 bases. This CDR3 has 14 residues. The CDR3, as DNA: TGTGCCAGCAGTTACTCGACTAGAGCACATGAGCAGTTCTTC. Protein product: CASSYSTRAHEQFF.

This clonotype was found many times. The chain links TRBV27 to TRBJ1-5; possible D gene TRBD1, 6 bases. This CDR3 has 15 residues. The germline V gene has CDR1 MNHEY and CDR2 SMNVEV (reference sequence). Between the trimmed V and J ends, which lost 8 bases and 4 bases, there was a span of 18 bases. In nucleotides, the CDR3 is TGTGCCAGCCGCCTTAGGGGGTTAAGTAATCAGCCCCAGCATTTT. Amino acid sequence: CASRLRGLSNQPQHF.

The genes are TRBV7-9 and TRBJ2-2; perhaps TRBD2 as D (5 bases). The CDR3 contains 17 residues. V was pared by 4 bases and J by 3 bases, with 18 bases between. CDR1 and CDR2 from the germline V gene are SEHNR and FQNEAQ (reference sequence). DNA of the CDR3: TGTGCCAGCAGCTCCTCCCGGGGAGCGACCGACACCGGGGAGCTGTTTTTT. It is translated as CASSSSRGATDTGELFF.

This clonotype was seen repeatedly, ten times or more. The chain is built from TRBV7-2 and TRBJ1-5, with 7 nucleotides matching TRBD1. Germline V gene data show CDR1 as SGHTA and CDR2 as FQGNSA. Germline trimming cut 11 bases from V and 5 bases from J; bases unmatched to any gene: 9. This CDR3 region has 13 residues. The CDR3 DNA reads TGTGCCGGGGGGGCAGGGGGTCATCAGCCCCAGCATTTT. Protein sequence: CAGGAGGHQPQHF.

The CDR3 coding sequence is TGTGCCTGGAGTGTACTTGAGGTACGGCAGCCCCAGCATTTT. This sequence encodes CAWSVLEVRQPQHF. The V and J genes are TRBV30 and TRBJ1-5; D unresolved. In germline, CDR1 is GTSNPN, CDR2 SVGIG (reference sequence). The V and J ends lost 0 bases and 7 bases respectively, with 13 bases between them. The CDR3 loop spans 14 amino acids.

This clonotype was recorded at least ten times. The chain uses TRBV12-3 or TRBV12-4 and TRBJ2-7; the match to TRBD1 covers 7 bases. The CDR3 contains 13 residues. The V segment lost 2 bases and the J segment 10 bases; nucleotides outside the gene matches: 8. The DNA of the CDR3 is TGTGCCAGCAGTTTAAGACAGGGTTTGCGACAGTACTTC. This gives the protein CASSLRQGLRQYF.

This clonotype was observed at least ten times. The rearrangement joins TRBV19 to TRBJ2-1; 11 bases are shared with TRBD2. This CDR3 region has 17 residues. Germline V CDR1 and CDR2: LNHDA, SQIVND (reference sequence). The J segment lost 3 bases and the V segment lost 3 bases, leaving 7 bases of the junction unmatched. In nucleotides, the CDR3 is TGTGCCAGTAGTATTAGCGGGGGGGCCTTTTTCTACAATGAGCAGTTCTTC. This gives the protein CASSISGGAFFYNEQFF.

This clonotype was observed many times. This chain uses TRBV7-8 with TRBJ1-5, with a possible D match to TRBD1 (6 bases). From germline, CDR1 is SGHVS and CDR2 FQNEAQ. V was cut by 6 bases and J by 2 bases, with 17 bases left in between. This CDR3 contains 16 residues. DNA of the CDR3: TGTGCCAGCAGTGGCGATGGGGGCCGCGGCAATCAGCCCCAGCATTTT. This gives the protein CASSGDGGRGNQPQHF.

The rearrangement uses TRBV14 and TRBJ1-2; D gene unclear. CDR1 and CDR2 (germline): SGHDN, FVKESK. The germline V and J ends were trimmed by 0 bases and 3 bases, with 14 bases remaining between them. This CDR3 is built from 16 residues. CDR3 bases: TGTGCCAGCAGCCAAGATCTAAGGGCGGGTGACTATGGCTACACCTTC. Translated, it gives CASSQDLRAGDYGYTF.